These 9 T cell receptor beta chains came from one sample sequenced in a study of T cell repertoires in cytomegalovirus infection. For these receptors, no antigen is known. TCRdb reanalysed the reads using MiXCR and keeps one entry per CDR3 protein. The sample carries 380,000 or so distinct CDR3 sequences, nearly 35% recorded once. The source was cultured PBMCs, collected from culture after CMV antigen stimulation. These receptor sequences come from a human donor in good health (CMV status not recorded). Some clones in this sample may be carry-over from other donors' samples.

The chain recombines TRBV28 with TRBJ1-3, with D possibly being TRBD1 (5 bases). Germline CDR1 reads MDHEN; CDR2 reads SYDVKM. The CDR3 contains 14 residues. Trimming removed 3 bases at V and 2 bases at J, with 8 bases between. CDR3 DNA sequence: TGTGCCAGCAGTTTTATGGGGCCTGGAAACACCATATATTTT. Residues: CASSFMGPGNTIYF.

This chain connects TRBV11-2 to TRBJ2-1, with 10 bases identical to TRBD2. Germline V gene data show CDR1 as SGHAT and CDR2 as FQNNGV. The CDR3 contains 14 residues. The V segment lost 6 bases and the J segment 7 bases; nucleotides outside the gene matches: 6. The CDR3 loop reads CASRAAGGFNEQFF. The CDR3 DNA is TGTGCCAGCAGGGCAGCGGGAGGGTTTAATGAGCAGTTCTTC.

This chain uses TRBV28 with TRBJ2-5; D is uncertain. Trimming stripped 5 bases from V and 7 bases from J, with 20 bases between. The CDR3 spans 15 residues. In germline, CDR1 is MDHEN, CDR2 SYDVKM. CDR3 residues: CASSLPGPQPGTQYF. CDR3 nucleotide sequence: TGTGCCAGCAGTCTTCCCGGACCCCAGCCAGGGACCCAGTACTTC.

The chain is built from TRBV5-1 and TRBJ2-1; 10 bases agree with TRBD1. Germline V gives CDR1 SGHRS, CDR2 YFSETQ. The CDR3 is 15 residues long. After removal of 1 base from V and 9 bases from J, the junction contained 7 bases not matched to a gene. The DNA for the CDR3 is TGCGCCAGCAGCTTGCCCCCCGGGACAGGGGTTGAGCAGTTCTTC. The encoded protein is CASSLPPGTGVEQFF.

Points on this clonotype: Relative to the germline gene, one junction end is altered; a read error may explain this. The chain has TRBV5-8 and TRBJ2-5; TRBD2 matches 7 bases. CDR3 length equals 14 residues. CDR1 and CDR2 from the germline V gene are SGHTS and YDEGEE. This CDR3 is CASKREATSETQYF. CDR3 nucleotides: TGCGCCAGCAAACGGGAGGCCACCTCGGAGACCCAGTACTTC.

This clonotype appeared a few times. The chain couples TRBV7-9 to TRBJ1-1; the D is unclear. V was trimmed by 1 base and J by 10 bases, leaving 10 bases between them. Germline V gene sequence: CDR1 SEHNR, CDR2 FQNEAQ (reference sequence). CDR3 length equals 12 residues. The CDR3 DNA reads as TGTGCCAGCAGCTTAGAGAGCAAGGGAGCTTTCTTT. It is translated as CASSLESKGAFF.

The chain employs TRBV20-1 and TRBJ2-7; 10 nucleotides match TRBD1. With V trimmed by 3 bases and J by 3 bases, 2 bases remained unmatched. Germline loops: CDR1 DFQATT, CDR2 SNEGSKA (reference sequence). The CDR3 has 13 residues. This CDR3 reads CSASRDRGYEQYF. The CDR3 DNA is TGCAGTGCTAGTAGGGACAGGGGCTACGAGCAGTACTTC.

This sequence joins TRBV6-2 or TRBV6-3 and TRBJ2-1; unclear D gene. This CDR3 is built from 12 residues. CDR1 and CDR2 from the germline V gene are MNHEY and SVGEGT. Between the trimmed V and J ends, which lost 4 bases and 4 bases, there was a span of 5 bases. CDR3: CASSSAYNEQFF. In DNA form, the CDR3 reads TGTGCCAGCAGTTCAGCGTACAATGAGCAGTTCTTC.

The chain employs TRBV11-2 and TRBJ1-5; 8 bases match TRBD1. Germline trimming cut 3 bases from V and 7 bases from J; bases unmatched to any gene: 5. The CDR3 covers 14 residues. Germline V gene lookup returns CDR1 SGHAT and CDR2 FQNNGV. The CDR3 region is CASSFDRGGQPQHF. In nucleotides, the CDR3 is TGTGCCAGCAGCTTTGACAGGGGAGGCCAGCCCCAGCATTTT.